The TCR beta chain under discussion was sequenced for a study of blood T cell repertoires in COVID-19. Study in general: The United States, Italy and Spain provided the acute and convalescent COVID-19 samples. PBMCs, B-cell-depleted T cells, or T cells provided the cDNA or gDNA that made up the material.

A Seattle source enrolled patients during active infection and followed them longitudinally. Authors' analysis steps: Reference gene primers were amplified, and this amplification served to estimate nucleated cell counts. Sequencing used immunoSEQ multiplex PCR; TCRdb keeps in-frame clones, though not all of them. The V and J calls and clone size are taken from that table; D and trimming were inferred from the DNA. The sample contains about 350,000 clones, roughly 89% of which appear only once. The sample comprised peripheral blood. The receptor's source is a woman aged 55-70 years with COVID-19, enrolled during active disease.

This CDR3 reads CATSVGQKAFF. The CDR3 nucleotides read TGTGCCACCAGCGTGGGGCAGAAAGCTTTCTTT. J is TRBJ1-1 and V is TRBV24-1; a weak D match, TRBD1 (5 bases). Trimming removed 7 bases from V and 9 bases from J, with 11 bases in between. CDR3 length: 11 residues. Per germline, CDR1 KGHDR and CDR2 SFDVKD.